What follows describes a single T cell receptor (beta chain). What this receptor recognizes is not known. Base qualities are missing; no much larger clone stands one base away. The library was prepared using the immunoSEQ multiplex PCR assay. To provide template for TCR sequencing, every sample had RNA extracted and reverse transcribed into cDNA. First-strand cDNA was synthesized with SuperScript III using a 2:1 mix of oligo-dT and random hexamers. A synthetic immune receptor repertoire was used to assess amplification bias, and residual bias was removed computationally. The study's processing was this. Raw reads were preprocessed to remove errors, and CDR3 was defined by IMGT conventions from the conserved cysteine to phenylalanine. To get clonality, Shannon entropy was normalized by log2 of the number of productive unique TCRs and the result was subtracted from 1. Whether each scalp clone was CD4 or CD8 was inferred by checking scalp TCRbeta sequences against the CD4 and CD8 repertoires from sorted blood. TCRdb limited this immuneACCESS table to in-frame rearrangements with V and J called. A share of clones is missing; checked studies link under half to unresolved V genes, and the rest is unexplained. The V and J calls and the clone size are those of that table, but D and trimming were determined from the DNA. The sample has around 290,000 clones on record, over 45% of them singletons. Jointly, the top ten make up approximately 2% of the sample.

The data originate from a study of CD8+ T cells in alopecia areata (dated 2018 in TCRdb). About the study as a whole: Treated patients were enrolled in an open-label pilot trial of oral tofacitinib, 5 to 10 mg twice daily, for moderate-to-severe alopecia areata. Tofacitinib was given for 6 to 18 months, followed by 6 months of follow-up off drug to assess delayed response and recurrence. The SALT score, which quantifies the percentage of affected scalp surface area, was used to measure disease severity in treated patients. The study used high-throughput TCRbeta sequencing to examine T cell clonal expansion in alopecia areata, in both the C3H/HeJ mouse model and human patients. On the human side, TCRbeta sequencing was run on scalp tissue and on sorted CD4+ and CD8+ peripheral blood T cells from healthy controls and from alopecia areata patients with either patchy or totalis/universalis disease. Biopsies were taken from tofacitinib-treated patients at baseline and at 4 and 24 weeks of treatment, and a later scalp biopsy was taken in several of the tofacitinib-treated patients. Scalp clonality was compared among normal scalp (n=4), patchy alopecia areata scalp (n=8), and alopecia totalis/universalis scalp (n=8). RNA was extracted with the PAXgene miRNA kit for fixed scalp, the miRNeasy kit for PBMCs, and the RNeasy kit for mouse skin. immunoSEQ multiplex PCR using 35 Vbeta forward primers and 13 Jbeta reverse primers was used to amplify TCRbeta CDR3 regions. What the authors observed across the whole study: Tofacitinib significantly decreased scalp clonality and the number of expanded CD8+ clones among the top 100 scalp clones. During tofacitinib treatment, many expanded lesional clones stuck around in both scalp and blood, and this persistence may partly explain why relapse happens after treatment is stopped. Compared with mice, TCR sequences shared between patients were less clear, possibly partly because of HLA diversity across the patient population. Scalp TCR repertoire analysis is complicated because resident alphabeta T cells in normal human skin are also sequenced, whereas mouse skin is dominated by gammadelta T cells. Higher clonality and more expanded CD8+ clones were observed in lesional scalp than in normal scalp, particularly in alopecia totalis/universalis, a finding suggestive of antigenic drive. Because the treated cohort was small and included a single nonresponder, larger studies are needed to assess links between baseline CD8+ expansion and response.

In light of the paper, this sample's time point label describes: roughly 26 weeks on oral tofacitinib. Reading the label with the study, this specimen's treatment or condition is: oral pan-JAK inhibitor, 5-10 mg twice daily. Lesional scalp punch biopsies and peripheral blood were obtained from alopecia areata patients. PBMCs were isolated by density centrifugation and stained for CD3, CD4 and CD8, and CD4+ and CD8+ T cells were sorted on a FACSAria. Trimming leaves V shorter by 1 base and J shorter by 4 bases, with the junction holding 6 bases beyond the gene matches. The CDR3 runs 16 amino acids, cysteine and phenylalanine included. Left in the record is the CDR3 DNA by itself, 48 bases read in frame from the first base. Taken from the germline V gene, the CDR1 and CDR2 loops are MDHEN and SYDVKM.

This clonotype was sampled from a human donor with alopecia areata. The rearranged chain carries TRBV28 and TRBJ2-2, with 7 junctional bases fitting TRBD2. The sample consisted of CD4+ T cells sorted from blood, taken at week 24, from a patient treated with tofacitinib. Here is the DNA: TGTGCCAGCAGTTTATCTGAAGCGGGGTCCACCGGGGAGCTGTTTTTT. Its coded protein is CASSLSEAGSTGELFF.